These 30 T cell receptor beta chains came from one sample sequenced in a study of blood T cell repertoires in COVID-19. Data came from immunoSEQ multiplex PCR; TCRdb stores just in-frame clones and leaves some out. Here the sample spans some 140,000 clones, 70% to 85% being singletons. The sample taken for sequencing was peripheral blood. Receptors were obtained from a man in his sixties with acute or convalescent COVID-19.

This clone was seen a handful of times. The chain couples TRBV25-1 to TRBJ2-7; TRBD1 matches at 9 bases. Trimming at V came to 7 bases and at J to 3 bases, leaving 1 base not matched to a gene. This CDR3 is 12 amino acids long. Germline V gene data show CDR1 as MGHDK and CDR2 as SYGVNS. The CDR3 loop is CASTGQGYEQYF. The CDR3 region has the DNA TGTGCCAGCACGGGACAGGGCTACGAGCAGTACTTC.

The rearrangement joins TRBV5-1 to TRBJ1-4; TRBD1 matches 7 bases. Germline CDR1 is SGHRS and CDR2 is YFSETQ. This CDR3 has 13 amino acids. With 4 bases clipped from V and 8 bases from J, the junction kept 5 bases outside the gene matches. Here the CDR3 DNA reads TGCGCCAGCAGCGCAGGGGGAGGAGAAAAACTGTTTTTT. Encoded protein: CASSAGGGEKLFF.

The CDR3: CATQLERGTEAFF. The CDR3 nucleotides read TGTGCCACCCAGTTGGAGCGGGGGACTGAAGCTTTCTTT. The gene calls are TRBV6-5 and TRBJ1-1; a possible D gene is TRBD1 (5 bases). V lost 10 bases, J lost 5 bases, and 17 bases lay in between. This CDR3 comprises 13 residues. Germline assignment: CDR1 MNHEY and CDR2 SVGAGI.

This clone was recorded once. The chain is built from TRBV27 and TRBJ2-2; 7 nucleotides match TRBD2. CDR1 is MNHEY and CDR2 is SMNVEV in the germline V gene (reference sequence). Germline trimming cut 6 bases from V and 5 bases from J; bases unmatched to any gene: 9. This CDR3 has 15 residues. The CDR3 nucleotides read TGTGCCAGCAGAGAGCTCGGGAGGACGACCGGGGAGCTGTTTTTT. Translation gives CASRELGRTTGELFF.

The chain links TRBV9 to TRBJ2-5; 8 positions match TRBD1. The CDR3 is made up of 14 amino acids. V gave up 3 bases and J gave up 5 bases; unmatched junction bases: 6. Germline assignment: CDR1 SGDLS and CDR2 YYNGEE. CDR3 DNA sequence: TGTGCCAGCAGCGCTAGACAGGGGTCGGAGACCCAGTACTTC. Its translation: CASSARQGSETQYF.

The CDR3 is CSVERLKNTEAFF. The CDR3 nucleotides read TGCAGCGTTGAGAGACTCAAGAACACTGAAGCTTTCTTT. V is TRBV29-1 and J is TRBJ1-1, with D uncertain. This CDR3 is built from 13 residues. Trimming took off 3 bases at V and 1 base at J, with 9 bases between the two ends. Germline V gives CDR1 SQVTM, CDR2 ANQGSEA.

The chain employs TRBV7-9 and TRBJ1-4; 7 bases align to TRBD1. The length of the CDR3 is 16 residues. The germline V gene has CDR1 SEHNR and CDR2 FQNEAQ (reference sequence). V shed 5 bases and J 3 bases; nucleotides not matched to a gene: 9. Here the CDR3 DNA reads TGTGCCAGCAGCCCAATATGGACAGGTCCTAATGAAAAACTGTTTTTT. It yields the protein CASSPIWTGPNEKLFF.

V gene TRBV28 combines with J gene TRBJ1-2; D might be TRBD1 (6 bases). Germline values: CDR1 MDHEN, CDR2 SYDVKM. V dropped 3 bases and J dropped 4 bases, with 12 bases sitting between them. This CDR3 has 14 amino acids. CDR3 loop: CASSFPTGIYGYTF. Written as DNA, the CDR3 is TGTGCCAGCAGTTTCCCTACAGGGATCTATGGCTACACCTTC.

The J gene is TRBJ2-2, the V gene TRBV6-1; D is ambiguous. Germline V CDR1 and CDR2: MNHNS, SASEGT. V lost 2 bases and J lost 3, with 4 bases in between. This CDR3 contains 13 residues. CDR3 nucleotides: TGTGCCAGCAGTGAACGGGACACCGGGGAGCTGTTTTTT. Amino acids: CASSERDTGELFF.

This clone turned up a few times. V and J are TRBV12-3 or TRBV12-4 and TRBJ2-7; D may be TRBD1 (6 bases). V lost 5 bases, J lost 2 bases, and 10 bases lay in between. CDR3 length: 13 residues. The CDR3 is CASSLGQTYEQYF. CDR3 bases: TGTGCCAGCAGTCTCGGACAGACCTACGAGCAGTACTTC.

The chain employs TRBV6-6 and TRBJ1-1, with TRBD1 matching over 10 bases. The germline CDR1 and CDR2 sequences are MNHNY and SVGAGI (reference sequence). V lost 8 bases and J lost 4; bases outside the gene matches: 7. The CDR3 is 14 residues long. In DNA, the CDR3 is TGTGCCAGCGGTGACAGGGGGCAGAGCACTGAAGCTTTCTTT. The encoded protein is CASGDRGQSTEAFF.

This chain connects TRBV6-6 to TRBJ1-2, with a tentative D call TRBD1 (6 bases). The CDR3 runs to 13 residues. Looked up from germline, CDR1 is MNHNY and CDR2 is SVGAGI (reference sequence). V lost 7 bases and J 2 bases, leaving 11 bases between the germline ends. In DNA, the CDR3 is TGTGCCAGCACCAAACAGGGAAACTATGGCTACACCTTC. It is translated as CASTKQGNYGYTF.

The CDR3 region is CASRKGARNEQFF. In DNA form, the CDR3 reads TGTGCCAGTAGGAAGGGGGCAAGAAATGAGCAGTTCTTC. The chain couples TRBV19 to TRBJ2-1; 7 bases fit TRBD1. This CDR3 is 13 amino acids long. The V gene's germline CDR1 is LNHDA and CDR2 SQIVND (reference sequence). The V gene end was trimmed by 6 bases and the J gene end by 7 bases; junction bases not matched to a gene: 6.

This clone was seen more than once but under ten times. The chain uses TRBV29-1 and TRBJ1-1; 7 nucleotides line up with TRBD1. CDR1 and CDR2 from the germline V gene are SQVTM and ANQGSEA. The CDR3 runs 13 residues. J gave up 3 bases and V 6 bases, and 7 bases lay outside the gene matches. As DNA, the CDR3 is TGCAGCGTGTCCCTCAGGGGGGACACTGAAGCTTTCTTT. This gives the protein CSVSLRGDTEAFF.

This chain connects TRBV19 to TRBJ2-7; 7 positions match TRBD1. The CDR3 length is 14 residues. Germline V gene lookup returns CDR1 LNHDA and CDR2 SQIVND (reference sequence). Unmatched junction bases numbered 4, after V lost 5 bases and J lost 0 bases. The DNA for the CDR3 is TGTGCCAGTAGTCGGGACAGTAGCTCCTACGAGCAGTACTTC. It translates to CASSRDSSSYEQYF.

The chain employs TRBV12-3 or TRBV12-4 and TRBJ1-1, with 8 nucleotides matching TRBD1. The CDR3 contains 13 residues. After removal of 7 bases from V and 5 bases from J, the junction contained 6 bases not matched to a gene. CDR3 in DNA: TGTGCCAGCACCTGGACAGGGAGGACTGAAGCTTTCTTT. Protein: CASTWTGRTEAFF.

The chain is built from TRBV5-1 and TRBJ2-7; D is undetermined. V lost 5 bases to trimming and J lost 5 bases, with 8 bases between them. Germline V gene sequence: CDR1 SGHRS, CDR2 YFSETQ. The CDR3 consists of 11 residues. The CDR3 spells CASSGEHEQYF. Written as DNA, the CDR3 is TGCGCCAGCAGTGGAGAGCACGAGCAGTACTTC.

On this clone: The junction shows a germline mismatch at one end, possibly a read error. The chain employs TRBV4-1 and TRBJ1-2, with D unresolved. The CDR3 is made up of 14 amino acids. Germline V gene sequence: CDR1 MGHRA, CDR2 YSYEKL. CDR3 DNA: TGCACCAGCAGCCAAGAGAGAGGGTTTGGGGGCTACACCTTC. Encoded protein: CTSSQERGFGGYTF.

CDR3 in amino acids: CASSQVGGRSGNTIYF. The CDR3 bases are TGTGCCAGCAGCCAGGTGGGAGGGCGGTCTGGAAACACCATATATTTT. V usage is TRBV4-2 and J usage is TRBJ1-3; no clear D. This CDR3 is built from 16 residues. With 3 bases removed from V and 1 base from J, the gap between germline ends came to 13 bases. Germline CDR1 LGHNA, CDR2 YNFKEQ.

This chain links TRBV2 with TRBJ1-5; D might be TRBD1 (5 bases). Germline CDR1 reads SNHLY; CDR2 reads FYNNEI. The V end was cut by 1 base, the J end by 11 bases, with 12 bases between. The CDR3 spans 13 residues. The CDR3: CASSEERGGAQHF. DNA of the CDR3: TGTGCCAGCAGTGAAGAACGCGGGGGAGCCCAGCATTTT. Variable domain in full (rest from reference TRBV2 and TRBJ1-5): EPEVTQTPSHQVTQMGQEVILRCVPISNHLYFYWYRQILGQKVEFLVSFYNNEISEKSEIFDDQFSVERPDGSNFTLKIRSTKLEDSAMYFCASSEERGGAQHFGDGTRLSIL.

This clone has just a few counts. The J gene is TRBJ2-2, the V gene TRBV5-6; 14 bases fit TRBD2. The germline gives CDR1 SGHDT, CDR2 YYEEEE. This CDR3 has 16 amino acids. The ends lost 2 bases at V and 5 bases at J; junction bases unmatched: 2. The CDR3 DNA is TGTGCCAGCAGCTTCTGGACTAGCGGGAGGACCGGGGAGCTGTTTTTT. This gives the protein CASSFWTSGRTGELFF.

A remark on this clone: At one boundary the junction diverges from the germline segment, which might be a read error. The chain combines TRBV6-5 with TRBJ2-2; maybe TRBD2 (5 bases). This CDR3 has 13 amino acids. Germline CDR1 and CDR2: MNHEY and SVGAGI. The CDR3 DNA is TGTGCCAGCAATTACTTCCGGGACGGGGAGCTGTTTTTT. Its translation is CASNYFRDGELFF.

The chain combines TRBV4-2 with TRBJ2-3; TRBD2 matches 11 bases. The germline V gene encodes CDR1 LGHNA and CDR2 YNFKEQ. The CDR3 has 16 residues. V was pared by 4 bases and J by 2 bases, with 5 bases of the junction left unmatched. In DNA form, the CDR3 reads TGTGCCAGCAGCCCCAAACTAGCGGGGGTCACAGATACGCAGTATTTT. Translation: CASSPKLAGVTDTQYF.

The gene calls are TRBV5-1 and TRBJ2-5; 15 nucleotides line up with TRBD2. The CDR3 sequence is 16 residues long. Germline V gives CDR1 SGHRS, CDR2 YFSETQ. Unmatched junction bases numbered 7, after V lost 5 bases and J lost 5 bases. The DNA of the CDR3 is TGCGCCAGCAGGGATGGACTAGCGGGAGGGCCGGAGACCCAGTACTTC. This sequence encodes CASRDGLAGGPETQYF. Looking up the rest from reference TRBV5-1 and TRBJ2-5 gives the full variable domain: KAGVTQTPRYLIKTRGQQVTLSCSPISGHRSVSWYQQTPGQGLQFLFEYFSETQRNKGNFPGRFSGRQFSNSRSEMNVSTLELGDSALYLCASRDGLAGGPETQYFGPGTRLLVL.

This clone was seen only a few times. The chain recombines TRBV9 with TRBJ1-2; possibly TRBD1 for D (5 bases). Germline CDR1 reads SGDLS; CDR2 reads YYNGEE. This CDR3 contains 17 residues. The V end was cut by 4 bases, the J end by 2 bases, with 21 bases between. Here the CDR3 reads CASSPLIVTATNYGYTF. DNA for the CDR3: TGTGCCAGCAGCCCCCTTATTGTGACAGCCACAAACTATGGCTACACCTTC.

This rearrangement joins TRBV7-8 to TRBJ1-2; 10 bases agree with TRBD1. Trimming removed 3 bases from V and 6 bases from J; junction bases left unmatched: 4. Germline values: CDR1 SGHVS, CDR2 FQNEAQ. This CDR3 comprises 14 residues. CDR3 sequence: CASSLGQGLNGYTF. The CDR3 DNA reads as TGTGCCAGCAGCTTGGGACAGGGGTTGAATGGCTACACCTTC.

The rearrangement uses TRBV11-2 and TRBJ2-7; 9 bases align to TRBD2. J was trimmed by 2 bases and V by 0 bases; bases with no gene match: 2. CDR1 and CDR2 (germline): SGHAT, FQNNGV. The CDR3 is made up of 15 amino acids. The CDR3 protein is CASSLEGGRAYEQYF. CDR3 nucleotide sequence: TGTGCCAGCAGCTTAGAAGGCGGGAGGGCCTACGAGCAGTACTTC.

Here the CDR3 reads CASSLVSGTEAFF. In DNA form, the CDR3 reads TGTGCCAGCAGCTTGGTGTCGGGGACTGAAGCTTTCTTT. The chain carries TRBV5-4 and TRBJ1-1; no reliable D call. CDR1 and CDR2 from the germline V gene are SGHNT and YYREEE (reference sequence). V was trimmed by 0 bases and J by 5 bases, leaving 8 bases between them. There are 13 residues in the CDR3. Variable domain in full (rest from reference TRBV5-4 and TRBJ1-1): ETGVTQSPTHLIKTRGQQVTLRCSSQSGHNTVSWYQQALGQGPQFIFQYYREEENGRGNFPPRFSGLQFPNYSSELNVNALELDDSALYLCASSLVSGTEAFFGQGTRLTVV.

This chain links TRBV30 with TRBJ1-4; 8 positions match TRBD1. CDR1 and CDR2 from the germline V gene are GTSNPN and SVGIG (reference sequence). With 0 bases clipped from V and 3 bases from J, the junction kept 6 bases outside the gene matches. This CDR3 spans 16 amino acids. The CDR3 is CAWSVQGVLSNEKLFF. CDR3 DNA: TGTGCCTGGAGTGTACAGGGGGTACTCTCTAATGAAAAACTGTTTTTT.

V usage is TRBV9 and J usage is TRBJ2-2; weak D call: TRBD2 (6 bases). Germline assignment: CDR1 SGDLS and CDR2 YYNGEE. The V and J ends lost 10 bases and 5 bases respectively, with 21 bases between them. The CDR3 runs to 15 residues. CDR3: CAPFGRDQDTGELFF. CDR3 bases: TGTGCCCCCTTCGGGCGGGACCAAGATACCGGGGAGCTGTTTTTT. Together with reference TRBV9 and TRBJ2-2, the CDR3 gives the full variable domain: DSGVTQTPKHLITATGQRVTLRCSPRSGDLSVYWYQQSLDQGLQFLIQYYNGEERAKGNILERFSAQQFPDLHSELNLSSLELGDSALYFCAPFGRDQDTGELFFGEGSRLTVL.